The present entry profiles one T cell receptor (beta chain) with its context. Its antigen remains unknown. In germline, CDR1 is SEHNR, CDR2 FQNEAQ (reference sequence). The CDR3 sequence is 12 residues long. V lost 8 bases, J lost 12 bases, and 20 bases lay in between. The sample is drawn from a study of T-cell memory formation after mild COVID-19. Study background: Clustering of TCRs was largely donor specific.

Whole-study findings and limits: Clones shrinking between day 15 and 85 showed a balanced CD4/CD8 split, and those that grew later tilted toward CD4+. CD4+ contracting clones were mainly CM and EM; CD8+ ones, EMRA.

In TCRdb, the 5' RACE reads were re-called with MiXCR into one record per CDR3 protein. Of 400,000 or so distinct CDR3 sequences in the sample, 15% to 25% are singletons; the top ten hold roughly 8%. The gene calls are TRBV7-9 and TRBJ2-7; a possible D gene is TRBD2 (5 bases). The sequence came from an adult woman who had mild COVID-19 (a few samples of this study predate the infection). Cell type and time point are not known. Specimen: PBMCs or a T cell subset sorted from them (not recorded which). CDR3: CASYTDPGGPYF. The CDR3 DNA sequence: TGTGCCAGCTACACCGACCCAGGAGGTCCGTACTTC. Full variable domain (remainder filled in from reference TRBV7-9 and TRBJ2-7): DTGVSQNPRHKITKRGQNVTFRCDPISEHNRLYWYRQTLGQGPEFLTYFQNEAQLEKSRLLSDRFSAERPKGSFSTLEIQRTEQGDSAMYLCASYTDPGGPYFGPGTRLTVT.